This T cell receptor (beta chain) appears in the sequencing data of a study of blood T cells in healthy people across ages (dated by TCRdb to 2015 to 2017). Regarding the complete study: Template switching captured roughly one uniquely barcoded TCR beta cDNA molecule per two T cells in model experiments. Using deep sequencing normalized with unique cDNA molecular identifiers, the study measured how TCR beta repertoire diversity changes with age. The donors were split into four age groups: young (average around 15 years), middle-aged (about 40), aged (about 62) and long-lived (approximately 80). Donors of different ages were randomly distributed across sequencing lanes to avoid experimental bias. Using the same blood draw, the study looked at two additional independent replicas of 1 million unique cDNA reads for two donors, one aged 18 to 30 and the other aged 80 or older.

Remarks on this clonotype: The antigen this receptor binds is unknown. Base qualities are not recorded, but no much larger clone differs from it by a single base.

The junction shows trimming of 3 bases on V and 2 bases on J, plus 14 bases between the germline ends. The CDR3 contains 15 residues, cysteine and phenylalanine counted. Left in the record is the CDR3 DNA by itself, 45 bases read in frame from the first base. The germline V gene gives CDR1 as WSHSY and CDR2 as SAAADI. The donors were roughly 39 Caucasian individuals from Russia, aged 6 to 90 years, who were systemically healthy. Each donor gave approximately 9.3 milliliters of peripheral blood, collected into EDTA-treated Vacutainer tubes. Ficoll-Paque density-gradient centrifugation was used to isolate PBMCs, with at least 7 million per sample. Total RNA, at least 6 micrograms per sample, was extracted from PBMCs with Trizol reagent. The percentages of naive CD45RAhigh/CD27high T cells were determined by flow cytometry on a PBMC aliquot from every donor. Beyond this particular receptor, the publication reports: Compared with the aged group, the long-lived group had more naive CD4+ T cells, fewer expanded clones and increased TCR diversity, a pattern suggesting age selection. A strong correlation was found between observed TCR beta diversity and the percentage of naive T cells measured by flow cytometry. Estimates of total diversity based on one million sequenced T cells were regarded as lower bounds and as underestimates. The CMV infection status of donors was not known, potentially confounding age-related changes in expanded clonotypes. Observed TCR beta diversity per million T cells fell roughly linearly with age, and a significant reduction was already apparent by age roughly 40. Because profiling used bulk unsorted PBMCs, naive and antigen-experienced compartments could not be compared conclusively.

Preparation of the library involved 5' RACE. TCRdb lists the instrument as Illumina HiSeq 2500. A second about 7 to 11 cycle PCR used a sample-barcoded 5' primer and a J-beta primer mix. Each TCR beta cDNA molecule received a unique molecular identifier from a template-switch 5' adaptor carrying 12 random nucleotides. Each sample yielded at least 3 million CDR3-containing paired-end reads. All of the RNA was converted into first-strand cDNA using the Mint cDNA synthesis kit, with a TRBC-specific oligonucleotide serving as the primer. Following uracil-DNA glycosylase treatment, all cDNA underwent a first 18-cycle PCR with the universal primers M1SS and BC2_uni_R. Per the source publication's procedure: For normalization, 1 million high-quality reads, each with a distinct molecular identifier, were randomly selected from each sample. Instead of being binned into consensus sequences, reads that shared molecular identifiers were thrown out. MiTCR, run with a Q25 quality threshold and the strictest error-elimination algorithm, handled CDR3 identification, clonotype clustering and error correction. A nonparametric unseen species model using Euler transformation provided a lower-bound estimate of total TCR beta diversity. TCRdb reworked the public reads: Q25 trimming with fastp, MiXCR clone assembly, productive beta chains retained. Entries that share a CDR3 protein sequence are merged under the most common genes and DNA. None of the V and J calls come from the authors' own analysis; TCRdb made them. Within this sample are hundreds of thousands of distinct CDR3 sequences, with under 45% of them counted one time only. Together, the top ten hold approximately 20% of the sample.

This chain joins TRBV10-2 to TRBJ2-7; the D gene is perhaps TRBD2, from 5 matching bases. This sequence originates from a man aged 60 to 75 in good health. Material for sequencing was blood. The CDR3: CASSDYEEVPYEQYF. The sequenced DNA: TGCGCCAGCAGTGACTACGAGGAGGTACCCTACGAGCAGTACTTC.